Shown below are 15 T cell receptor beta chains from a single sample sequenced in a study of T cell responses to AZD1222 COVID-19 vaccine. Assay used: immunoSEQ multiplex PCR; TCRdb lists only in-frame clones, some missing. The data show about 180,000 clones, about nine tenths seen once. The material sequenced was peripheral blood, taken on day 0 of AZD1222 vaccination. The receptors were gathered from an adult in good health.

About this clone: At one of its ends the junction is not consistent with the germline gene, which may arise from a read error. CDR3 in DNA: TGTGCCAGCAGCTCTAGCGGTCAATTTGTCAATGAACAGTTCTTC. This translates into CASSSSGQFVNEQFF. The chain recombines TRBV6-5 with TRBJ2-1; the match to TRBD2 covers 7 bases. The length of the CDR3 is 15 residues. Germline lookup yields CDR1 MNHEY and CDR2 SVGAGI.

This rearrangement joins TRBV28 to TRBJ1-1; 7 nucleotides line up with TRBD1. Germline CDR1 and CDR2: MDHEN and SYDVKM. The V segment lost 4 bases and the J segment 7 bases; nucleotides outside the gene matches: 9. The CDR3 has 14 amino acids. CDR3 amino acids: CASSSGTASVEAFF. CDR3 nucleotide sequence: TGTGCCAGCAGTTCAGGGACAGCATCTGTTGAAGCTTTCTTT. Full variable domain (outside the CDR3, taken from reference TRBV28 and TRBJ1-1): DVKVTQSSRYLVKRTGEKVFLECVQDMDHENMFWYRQDPGLGLRLIYFSYDVKMKEKGDIPEGYSVSREKKERFSLILESASTNQTSMYLCASSSGTASVEAFFGQGTRLTVV.

This rearrangement joins TRBV13 to TRBJ1-1; 7 bases are shared with TRBD1. Per germline, CDR1 PRHDT and CDR2 FYEKMQ (reference sequence). V lost 2 bases, J lost 6 bases, and 21 bases stayed unmatched. The CDR3 has 19 amino acids. CDR3 in amino acids: CASSLTTLDRRAHYPEAFF. The CDR3 region has the DNA TGTGCCAGCAGCTTAACAACCCTGGACAGGAGGGCACACTACCCTGAAGCTTTCTTT.

The V gene is TRBV6-5, the J gene TRBJ1-1; D is undetermined. This CDR3 is 14 amino acids long. Trimming stripped 6 bases from V and 2 bases from J, with 13 bases between. CDR1 and CDR2 from the germline V gene are MNHEY and SVGAGI. The CDR3 reads CASSLVVTNTEAFF. In DNA form, the CDR3 reads TGTGCCAGCAGCCTCGTAGTAACAAACACTGAAGCTTTCTTT.

The chain is built from TRBV5-1 and TRBJ2-1, with 7 bases fitting TRBD2. From germline, CDR1 is SGHRS and CDR2 YFSETQ. Germline trimming cut 0 bases from V and 8 bases from J; bases unmatched to any gene: 8. The CDR3 has 15 amino acids. This CDR3 is CASSLVAGPSDEQFF. The CDR3 nucleotides read TGCGCCAGCAGCTTGGTAGCGGGTCCAAGCGATGAGCAGTTCTTC.

The chain recombines TRBV3-1 (or the pseudogene TRBV3-2) with TRBJ1-2; D perhaps matches TRBD1 (5 bases). There are 13 residues in the CDR3. Germline loops: CDR1 LGHDT, CDR2 YNNKEL (reference sequence). Trimming removed 4 bases from V and 4 bases from J, with 10 bases in between. As DNA, the CDR3 is TGTGCCAGCAGCCCGGGGCTCGGCTATGGCTACACCTTC. This translates into CASSPGLGYGYTF.

This chain uses TRBV7-8 with TRBJ1-1, with D tentatively TRBD1 (6 bases). This CDR3 contains 15 residues. Germline V lookup: CDR1 SGHVS, CDR2 FQNEAQ. The V end was cut by 1 base, the J end by 5 bases, with 14 bases between. CDR3 in amino acids: CASSLVVGGRTEAFF. The CDR3 DNA reads as TGTGCCAGCAGCTTAGTGGTCGGGGGCCGGACTGAAGCTTTCTTT.

V and J are TRBV6-5 and TRBJ1-1, with D perhaps TRBD1 (6 bases). Germline values: CDR1 MNHEY, CDR2 SVGAGI. The CDR3 sequence is 14 residues long. Between the trimmed V and J ends, which lost 7 bases and 0 bases, there was a span of 12 bases. The CDR3 region has the DNA TGTGCCAGCACCGTGGGACACCTGAACACTGAAGCTTTCTTT. This encodes CASTVGHLNTEAFF.

CDR3 protein: CASSQAVGTDEAFF. Written as DNA, the CDR3 is TGCGCCAGCAGCCAAGCCGTCGGGACGGATGAAGCTTTCTTT. The V and J genes are TRBV4-1 and TRBJ1-1, with a tentative D call TRBD1 (5 bases). CDR3 length: 14 amino acids. Germline V lookup: CDR1 MGHRA, CDR2 YSYEKL. V lost 1 base to trimming and J lost 7 bases, with 13 bases between them.

V usage is TRBV28 and J usage is TRBJ1-2, with D possibly matching TRBD1 (6 bases). CDR3 length: 16 residues. The germline CDR1 and CDR2 sequences are MDHEN and SYDVKM. Trimming stripped 2 bases from V and 8 bases from J, with 21 bases between. As DNA, the CDR3 is TGTGCCAGCAGTTTAGTTCCCCCCCACAGGGTCGGCGGCTACACCTTC. Its translation: CASSLVPPHRVGGYTF.

The chain combines TRBV27 with TRBJ1-5, with TRBD1 matching over 7 bases. Germline trimming cut 5 bases from V and 0 bases from J; bases unmatched to any gene: 10. The CDR3 runs 17 residues. Germline loops: CDR1 MNHEY, CDR2 SMNVEV (reference sequence). The CDR3 sequence is CASSAEQGPYSNQPQHF. The CDR3 DNA reads TGTGCCAGCAGTGCAGAACAGGGGCCCTATAGCAATCAGCCCCAGCATTTT.

V gene TRBV6-1 combines with J gene TRBJ1-3; D remains ambiguous. V was pared by 2 bases and J by 2 bases, with 13 bases between. CDR1 and CDR2 (germline): MNHNS, SASEGT. CDR3 length: 16 amino acids. The CDR3 spells CASSERTFLTGNTIYF. The CDR3 DNA reads as TGTGCCAGCAGTGAAAGAACATTCTTGACTGGAAACACCATATATTTT.

A single count supports this clone. V gene TRBV19 combines with J gene TRBJ1-1; no clear D. The CDR3 runs to 11 residues. From germline, CDR1 is LNHDA and CDR2 SQIVND (reference sequence). The V end lost 8 bases, the J end lost 1 base, and 5 bases lay between the germline ends. The CDR3 DNA is TGTGCCAGTCGGGGGAACACTGAAGCTTTCTTT. As protein: CASRGNTEAFF.

At least ten counts were recorded for this clone. CDR3 in DNA: TGTGCCTCCAGGGGGGGGGCAGCGGTGCTCACAGATACGCAGTATTTT. This translates into CASRGGAAVLTDTQYF. The chain has TRBV2 and TRBJ2-3; D may match TRBD1 or TRBD2 (7 bases each). Per germline, CDR1 SNHLY and CDR2 FYNNEI. This CDR3 contains 16 residues. V lost 11 bases and J lost 2, with 23 bases in between. The whole variable domain, filled in from reference TRBV2 and TRBJ2-3, reads EPEVTQTPSHQVTQMGQEVILRCVPISNHLYFYWYRQILGQKVEFLVSFYNNEISEKSEIFDDQFSVERPDGSNFTLKIRSTKLEDSAMYFCASRGGAAVLTDTQYFGPGTRLTVL.

The chain joins TRBV11-3 to TRBJ2-2, with D possibly being TRBD1 or TRBD2 (5 bases each). The CDR3 has 15 amino acids. With 3 bases removed from V and 3 bases from J, the gap between germline ends came to 11 bases. Per germline, CDR1 SGHNT and CDR2 YENEEA. The CDR3 sequence: CASSLTGHDTGELFF. The CDR3 nucleotides read TGTGCCAGCAGCTTGACGGGGCACGACACCGGGGAGCTGTTTTTT.